The 15 T cell receptor beta chains in this list originate from one sample, sequenced in a study of cytomegalovirus exposure and HLA in healthy donors. The PCR was carried out with 60 Vbeta primers and 13 Jbeta primers. The protocol was immunoSEQ multiplex PCR, while the TCRdb copy is restricted to in-frame clones and leaves out a portion. The sample carries about 160,000 clones, more than 80% recorded once. The specimen was PBMCs. These TCRs come from a male donor in good health and CMV-seronegative.

The chain has TRBV19 and TRBJ2-1, with no clear D. Germline V gene data show CDR1 as LNHDA and CDR2 as SQIVND (reference sequence). Trimming shortened V by 4 bases and J by 2 bases, and 9 bases separated the two germline ends. CDR3 length: 14 amino acids. CDR3 sequence: CASSNEITYNEQFF. DNA for the CDR3: TGTGCCAGTAGTAACGAGATAACCTACAATGAGCAGTTCTTC. The variable domain in full, with the rest retrieved from reference TRBV19 and TRBJ2-1, is DGGITQSPKYLFRKEGQNVTLSCEQNLNHDAMYWYRQDPGQGLRLIYYSQIVNDFQKGDIAEGYSVSREKKESFPLTVTSAQKNPTAFYLCASSNEITYNEQFFGPGTRLTVL.

The chain links TRBV27 to TRBJ2-2, with 7 bases lining up with TRBD1. V lost 5 bases and J lost 1; bases outside the gene matches: 10. Germline-derived CDR1 and CDR2 are MNHEY and SMNVEV (reference sequence). The CDR3 is made up of 17 amino acids. CDR3 in amino acids: CASSRQGQIQNTGELFF. The CDR3 region has the DNA TGTGCCAGCAGTAGACAGGGACAGATACAGAACACCGGGGAGCTGTTTTTT.

The chain carries TRBV7-2 and TRBJ2-1; 11 nucleotides agree with TRBD2. V was clipped by 5 bases and J by 4 bases; unmatched bases: 4. CDR3 length: 15 residues. Germline CDR1 SGHTA, CDR2 FQGNSA. The CDR3 coding sequence is TGTGCCAGCAGCCTTACTAGCGGGGGTTACAATGAGCAGTTCTTC. This encodes CASSLTSGGYNEQFF.

The CDR3 sequence is CASSLDLSYEQYF. The CDR3 DNA reads TGTGCCAGCAGTTTAGACTTATCCTACGAGCAGTACTTC. The genes are TRBV6-5 and TRBJ2-7; D ambiguous. The CDR3 sequence is 13 residues long. Trimming took 4 bases from V and 1 from J, leaving 8 bases between them. Germline V gene lookup returns CDR1 MNHEY and CDR2 SVGAGI.

The chain recombines TRBV5-6 with TRBJ2-5; D is unclear. V lost 1 base, J lost 5 bases, and 12 bases lay in between. This CDR3 has 14 amino acids. The germline V gene encodes CDR1 SGHDT and CDR2 YYEEEE. Here the CDR3 reads CASSLNGYGETQYF. In DNA, the CDR3 is TGTGCCAGCAGCTTGAACGGGTACGGGGAGACCCAGTACTTC.

V and J are TRBV6-6 and TRBJ2-4; 9 bases map to TRBD2. Trimming cost V 7 bases and J 1 base; bases outside gene matches: 8. The CDR3 covers 16 residues. Per the germline V gene, CDR1 is MNHNY and CDR2 is SVGAGI (reference sequence). CDR3 DNA: TGTGCCAGCACTAGTGGACTAGCGCGGGCCAAAAACATTCAGTACTTC. Its protein product is CASTSGLARAKNIQYF.

This clone was found a few times. The chain has TRBV18 and TRBJ2-7; 7 nucleotides agree with TRBD1. Per the germline V gene, CDR1 is KGHSH and CDR2 is LQKENI. V trimming: 1 base; J trimming: 4 bases; junction bases outside the gene matches: 7. CDR3 length: 15 amino acids. The DNA of the CDR3 is TGTGCCAGCTCACCACAGGGGGCGACATTGTACGAGCAGTACTTC. Amino acid sequence: CASSPQGATLYEQYF.

The DNA of the CDR3 is TGTGCCTGGAGTATAACGGTTGGGTCGGGGGGGAATAGCCGCTACACCTTC. As protein: CAWSITVGSGGNSRYTF. This rearrangement joins TRBV30 to TRBJ1-2, with a weak D call TRBD1 (5 bases). V was cut by 2 bases and J by 9 bases, with 28 bases left in between. Germline values: CDR1 GTSNPN, CDR2 SVGIG (reference sequence). The CDR3 loop spans 17 amino acids.

As to this clone: The junction does not match germline at one end; this may be a read error. The chain joins TRBV2 to TRBJ1-4, with 7 nucleotides matching TRBD1. The length of the CDR3 is 13 residues. Germline CDR1 SNHLY, CDR2 FYNNEI. Here the CDR3 reads CASSEGTAEKLFF. CDR3 bases: TGTGCCAGCAGCGAAGGGACAGCCGAAAAACTGTTTTTT.

The chain combines TRBV2 with TRBJ2-7; TRBD1 matches 7 bases. Unmatched junction bases numbered 3, after V lost 6 bases and J lost 1 base. The germline CDR1 and CDR2 sequences are SNHLY and FYNNEI. CDR3 size: 13 residues. The CDR3 DNA sequence: TGTGCCAGCAGGGGGGACAGATCCTACGAGCAGTACTTC. It specifies CASRGDRSYEQYF.

V gene TRBV4-2 combines with J gene TRBJ1-1, with a weak D call TRBD1 (6 bases). The CDR3 covers 15 residues. Trimming removed 0 bases from V and 6 bases from J, with 14 bases in between. Germline CDR1 is LGHNA and CDR2 is YNFKEQ. The CDR3 sequence is CASSQEESRQAEAFF. Here the CDR3 DNA reads TGTGCCAGCAGCCAAGAGGAATCACGACAGGCTGAAGCTTTCTTT.

This chain connects TRBV11-2 to TRBJ2-7; 7 positions agree with TRBD2. The germline CDR1 and CDR2 sequences are SGHAT and FQNNGV. CDR3 length: 13 residues. Germline trimming cut 5 bases from V and 2 bases from J; bases unmatched to any gene: 3. In DNA, the CDR3 is TGTGCCAGCAGCAAAGGGACTACCTACGAGCAGTACTTC. The encoded protein is CASSKGTTYEQYF. The whole variable domain, filled in from reference TRBV11-2 and TRBJ2-7, reads EAGVAQSPRYKIIEKRQSVAFWCNPISGHATLYWYQQILGQGPKLLIQFQNNGVVDDSQLPKDRFSAERLKGVDSTLKIQPAKLEDSAVYLCASSKGTTYEQYFGPGTRLTVT.

The chain couples TRBV6-5 to TRBJ2-7; D is perhaps TRBD1 (5 bases). This CDR3 has 14 residues. Trimming cost V 3 bases and J 2 bases, with 11 bases left between them. Germline V gene data show CDR1 as MNHEY and CDR2 as SVGAGI. The CDR3 spells CASSYTQGPYEQYF. Here the CDR3 DNA reads TGTGCCAGCAGTTATACCCAGGGCCCCTACGAGCAGTACTTC.

The rearrangement uses TRBV28 and TRBJ2-4, with 10 positions matching TRBD1. This CDR3 is built from 14 residues. V shed 8 bases, J shed 8 bases, and the junction held 9 bases outside the gene matches. Germline-derived CDR1 and CDR2 are MDHEN and SYDVKM. The CDR3 DNA is TGTGCCAGCGGAACCCGGGACAGGGGAGACATTCAGTACTTC. Translated: CASGTRDRGDIQYF.

CDR3 coding DNA: TGTGCCAGCATCCGTAGCGGCCCGAACACCGGGGAGCTGTTTTTT. Translated: CASIRSGPNTGELFF. This sequence joins TRBV7-8 and TRBJ2-2, with D possibly matching TRBD2 (6 bases). Deletions cut 7 bases from V and 0 bases from J, with 12 bases between. This CDR3 spans 15 amino acids. The germline CDR1 and CDR2 sequences are SGHVS and FQNEAQ.